This passage covers 10 T cell receptor beta chains from one sample sequenced in a study of T cell clones after liver transplantation. TCRdb's table, derived via immunoSEQ multiplex PCR, lists solely in-frame clones and lacks some. The sample has some 70,000 clones; under 90% are singletons. The material sequenced was CD4+ T cells from blood, taken before liver transplant. These receptors were obtained from a human donor who received a liver transplant.

In regard to this clone: This sample also contains other DNA sequences that code for the same CDR3. This rearrangement joins TRBV6-1 to TRBJ1-4; tentatively, D is TRBD1 (5 bases). Looked up from germline, CDR1 is MNHNS and CDR2 is SASEGT. Trimming removed 3 bases from V and 4 bases from J, with 12 bases in between. The CDR3 is made up of 15 amino acids. CDR3 loop: CASSDQAGINEKLFF. The CDR3 DNA sequence: TGTGCCAGCAGTGATCAGGCAGGGATTAATGAAAAACTGTTTTTT.

This clone was observed a single time. This chain connects TRBV18 to TRBJ2-5; TRBD1 aligns across 8 bases. Trimming at V came to 6 bases and at J to 2 bases, leaving 14 bases not matched to a gene. Germline V gene lookup returns CDR1 KGHSH and CDR2 LQKENI. This CDR3 has 17 amino acids. The CDR3 loop is CASSNNQPGQVQETQYF. The DNA for the CDR3 is TGTGCCAGCTCGAATAACCAACCGGGACAGGTTCAAGAGACCCAGTACTTC.

This sequence joins TRBV6-1 and TRBJ1-5; D uncertain. Trimming shortened V by 7 bases and J by 7 bases, and 17 bases separated the two germline ends. From germline, CDR1 is MNHNS and CDR2 SASEGT. The CDR3 is 14 amino acids. The CDR3 DNA reads as TGTGCCAGCATCACAATGACGGGAGGGCAGCCCCAGCATTTT. Protein product: CASITMTGGQPQHF.

The genes are TRBV5-4 and TRBJ2-5; 13 nucleotides line up with TRBD2. The V segment lost 4 bases and the J segment 2 bases; nucleotides outside the gene matches: 8. Germline CDR1 and CDR2: SGHNT and YYREEE (reference sequence). CDR3 length: 17 amino acids. CDR3 loop: CASSPTSGRGGQETQYF. The CDR3 coding sequence is TGTGCCAGCAGCCCCACTAGCGGGAGGGGGGGTCAAGAGACCCAGTACTTC.

The chain carries TRBV6-1 and TRBJ2-3; the match to TRBD2 covers 10 bases. The CDR3 extends over 16 amino acids. Germline V CDR1 and CDR2: MNHNS, SASEGT. J lost 5 bases, V lost 4 bases, and 9 bases had no gene match. The CDR3 sequence is CASSGRSGRPGDTQYF. In nucleotides, the CDR3 is TGTGCCAGCAGTGGTCGTAGCGGGAGGCCCGGAGATACGCAGTATTTT.

V is TRBV4-1 and J is TRBJ1-1, with a tentative D call TRBD1 (5 bases). Trimming stripped 4 bases from V and 1 base from J, with 13 bases between. The CDR3 loop spans 15 amino acids. The germline V gene encodes CDR1 MGHRA and CDR2 YSYEKL. Here the CDR3 reads CASSLILQENTEAFF. Written as DNA, the CDR3 is TGCGCCAGCAGCCTCATTCTACAGGAGAACACTGAAGCTTTCTTT.

The chain carries TRBV5-1 and TRBJ2-1; a weak D match, TRBD2 (6 bases). This CDR3 contains 14 residues. V shed 4 bases and J shed 10 bases, with 18 bases lying between them. Germline V gives CDR1 SGHRS, CDR2 YFSETQ. The DNA of the CDR3 is TGCGCCAGCAGCCCGGAGGGCCGTTATCGGGAGCAGTTCTTC. Encoded protein: CASSPEGRYREQFF.

This clone has more than one count but fewer than ten. CDR3 in DNA: TGTGCCAGCAGCGTCAACCCTACTCAAGGTGGGGCAGCTTTCTTT. Translating it yields CASSVNPTQGGAAFF. This chain uses TRBV9 with TRBJ1-1; D possibly corresponds to TRBD1 (5 bases). The CDR3 is made up of 15 amino acids. Germline V gene lookup returns CDR1 SGDLS and CDR2 YYNGEE. V was pared by 2 bases and J by 10 bases, with 21 bases between.

This clone is a singleton in its sample. This chain links TRBV30 with TRBJ1-3; a possible D gene is TRBD1 (5 bases). Germline CDR1 GTSNPN, CDR2 SVGIG (reference sequence). V was trimmed by 3 bases and J by 0 bases, leaving 9 bases between them. The CDR3 sequence is 14 residues long. The CDR3, as DNA: TGTGCCTGGAGCGGGACTGACTCTGGAAACACCATATATTTT. Translating it yields CAWSGTDSGNTIYF. Based on the CDR3 plus reference TRBV30 and TRBJ1-3, the full variable domain is SQTIHQWPATLVQPVGSPLSLECTVEGTSNPNLYWYRQAAGRGLQLLFYSVGIGQISSEVPQNLSASRPQDRQFILSSKKLLLSDSGFYLCAWSGTDSGNTIYFGEGSWLTVV.

This clone was counted once. This chain uses TRBV28 with TRBJ2-2; 9 bases are shared with TRBD1. Germline V gives CDR1 MDHEN, CDR2 SYDVKM. After removal of 4 bases from V and 3 bases from J, the junction contained 6 bases not matched to a gene. The CDR3 extends over 16 amino acids. The CDR3 region has the DNA TGTGCCAGCAGTTCCCTGGACAGGGGAGACACCGGGGAGCTGTTTTTT. Protein sequence: CASSSLDRGDTGELFF.